Listed below are T cell receptor beta chains from one sample, sequenced in a study of blood T cell repertoires in COVID-19. Sequencing was performed with immunoSEQ multiplex PCR; in TCRdb, only in-frame clones are kept and a portion is missing. The repertoire holds about 160,000 clones, with roughly 90% as singletons. Sample: peripheral blood. The receptor set was obtained from a man between 18 and 35 years old with acute or convalescent COVID-19. The CDR3 runs from the conserved cysteine through the conserved F or W. A D gene is named only where the DNA matches it firmly. The size of a clone is reported for some rows only, either as once, few or many, or as a class for expanded clones.

TRBJ1-1 | NA | TRBV14 | NA | TGTGCCAGCAGCCCCTACCCGGGGACTGAAGCTTTCTTT | CASSPYPGTEAFF
TRBJ1-5 | NA | TRBV5-5 | NA | TGTGCCAGCAGCTTTGACAGGCAGCCCCAGCATTTT | CASSFDRQPQHF
TRBJ1-5 | NA | TRBV24-1 | NA | TGTGCCACCAGTGACACGGCGCGGGGTAGCAATCAGCCCCAGCATTTT | CATSDTARGSNQPQHF
TRBJ1-5 | NA | TRBV19 | NA | TGTGCCAGTAGTATAGATCTAAAGGGGAAAAGTGGGCAGCCCCAGCATTTT | CASSIDLKGKSGQPQHF
TRBJ1-2 | TRBD1 | TRBV15 | NA | TGTGCCACCAGCATGAACAGGGGTGGCTATGGCTACACCTTC | CATSMNRGGYGYTF
TRBJ1-5 | TRBD1 | TRBV5-8 | NA | TGTGCCAGCAGCTTGGCCGGGACAGCGATTAGCAATCAGCCCCAGCATTTT | CASSLAGTAISNQPQHF
TRBJ2-5 | NA | TRBV19 | NA | TGTGCCAGTAGTAGGGACCTGAGGGGGGAGACCCAGTACTTC | CASSRDLRGETQYF
TRBJ1-1 | NA | TRBV30 | once | TGTGCCTGGAGTGTTCCCCCAGGGATACTCGAAGCTTTCTTT | CAWSVPPGILEAFF
TRBJ1-1 | NA | TRBV6-5 | NA | TGTGCCAGCAGTTACGGCGTTGGGACTTTGAACACTGAAGCTTTCTTT | CASSYGVGTLNTEAFF
TRBJ2-2 | NA | TRBV20-1 | NA | TGCAGTGCTAGTAATAGGGGGGGTGCCGGGGAGCTGTTTTTT | CSASNRGGAGELFF
TRBJ1-6 | TRBD1 | TRBV18 | NA | TGTGCCAGCTCACGCTCCGGGACAGGGGCTAATTCACCCCTCCACTTT | CASSRSGTGANSPLHF
TRBJ1-5 | NA | TRBV6-1 | NA | TGTGCCAGCAGTGACCCCGGGAGTTATAGCAATCAGCCCCAGCATTTT | CASSDPGSYSNQPQHF
TRBJ2-1 | TRBD1 | TRBV11-2 | NA | TGTGCCAGCAGCACGGACAGGGGGCCCTACAATGAGCAGTTCTTC | CASSTDRGPYNEQFF
TRBJ1-1 | NA | TRBV6-5 | NA | TGTGCCAGCACCGGAGGGCGGGAGACTGAAGCTTTCTTT | CASTGGRETEAFF
TRBJ1-2 | NA | TRBV27 | NA | TGTGCCAGCAGGCGAACAGGGTTCGACTATGGCTACACCTTC | CASRRTGFDYGYTF
TRBJ1-2 | TRBD1 | TRBV7-8 | NA | TGTGCCAGCAGCTTAGCGCGGGTGACAGGGGTCTTCGCCTTTTATGGCTACACCTTC | CASSLARVTGVFAFYGYTF
TRBJ2-3 | NA | TRBV28 | NA | TGTGCCAGCAGGACAACTAGAGCAGATACGCAGTATTTT | CASRTTRADTQYF
TRBJ2-7 | NA | TRBV4-1 | NA | TGCGCCAGCAGCCAAGGGCCCACGGGGGCCTACGAGCAGTACTTC | CASSQGPTGAYEQYF
TRBJ2-7 | NA | TRBV7-2 | NA | TGTGCCAGCAGCTTAGAGGGGCGCTCAAGGGAGCAGTACTTC | CASSLEGRSREQYF
TRBJ2-1 | TRBD1 | TRBV14 | NA | TGTGCCAGCAGCCAAGGGCTGGTGGCAGGGGGTCGAAATGAGCAGTTCTTC | CASSQGLVAGGRNEQFF
TRBJ2-7 | NA | TRBV15 | NA | TGTGCCACCAGCAGAGATGGCCAGTCACCCGAGCAGTACTTC | CATSRDGQSPEQYF
TRBJ1-5 | NA | TRBV27 | NA | TGTGCCAGCAGTTACCAGGGTTACGATAGCAATCAGCCCCAGCATTTT | CASSYQGYDSNQPQHF
TRBJ2-1 | NA | TRBV29-1 | NA | TGCAGCTCCTTGGGTGACGGAGGGGAGTTCTTC | CSSLGDGGEFF
TRBJ2-7 | NA | TRBV5-1 | NA | TGCGCCAGCAGCTTGGGTCTCTTCTACGAGCAGTACTTC | CASSLGLFYEQYF
TRBJ1-1 | TRBD1 | TRBV27 | NA | TGTGCCAGCAGTCAAGGATGGGGCCTGACAGGGCAAGGGACTGAAGCTTTCTTT | CASSQGWGLTGQGTEAFF
TRBJ1-1 | NA | TRBV30 | NA | TGTGCCTGGATCACCCAGTGGGAGTTGGATAGTTTCTGGGGCACTGAAGCTTTCTTT | CAWITQWELDSFWGTEAFF
TRBJ1-1 | TRBD1 | TRBV5-1 | NA | TGCGCCAGCAGCTCAACAGGGGGCCCCTCTGAAGCTTTCTTT | CASSSTGGPSEAFF
TRBJ1-1 | NA | TRBV6-6 | NA | TGTGCCAGCAGTTACTTGAGGGTCGAAGCTTTCTTT | CASSYLRVEAFF